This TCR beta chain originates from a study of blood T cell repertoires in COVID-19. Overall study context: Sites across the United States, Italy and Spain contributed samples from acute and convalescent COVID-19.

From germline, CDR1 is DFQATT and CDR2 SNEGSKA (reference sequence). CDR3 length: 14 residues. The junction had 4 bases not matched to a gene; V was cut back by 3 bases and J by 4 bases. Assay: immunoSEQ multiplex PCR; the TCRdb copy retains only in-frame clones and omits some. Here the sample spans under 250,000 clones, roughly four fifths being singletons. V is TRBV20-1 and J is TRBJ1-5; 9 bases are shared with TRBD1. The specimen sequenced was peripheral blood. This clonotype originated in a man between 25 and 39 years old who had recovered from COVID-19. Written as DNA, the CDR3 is TGCAGTGCTAGTTCACAGGGGGCTAATCAGCCCCAGCATTTT. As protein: CSASSQGANQPQHF.